This T cell receptor (beta chain) is drawn from a study of technical replicates of blood from a few donors. Measured with immunoSEQ multiplex PCR; TCRdb has only the in-frame clones, and not every one. The repertoire consists of fewer than 100,000 clones, with more than 90% occurring once and the leading ten covering about 0.21%. The CDR3 has 15 amino acids. V trimming: 4 bases; J trimming: 8 bases; junction bases outside the gene matches: 11. Germline lookup yields CDR1 SGHRS and CDR2 YFSETQ. Sequencing was done on a sample of T cells isolated from PBMCs. The TCR originated in a human donor in good health. This chain connects TRBV5-1 to TRBJ1-4; the match to TRBD1 covers 7 bases. CDR3 coding DNA: TGCGCCAGCAGCGATTCCACAGGGGTTGGGGAAAAACTGTTTTTT. This encodes CASSDSTGVGEKLFF.